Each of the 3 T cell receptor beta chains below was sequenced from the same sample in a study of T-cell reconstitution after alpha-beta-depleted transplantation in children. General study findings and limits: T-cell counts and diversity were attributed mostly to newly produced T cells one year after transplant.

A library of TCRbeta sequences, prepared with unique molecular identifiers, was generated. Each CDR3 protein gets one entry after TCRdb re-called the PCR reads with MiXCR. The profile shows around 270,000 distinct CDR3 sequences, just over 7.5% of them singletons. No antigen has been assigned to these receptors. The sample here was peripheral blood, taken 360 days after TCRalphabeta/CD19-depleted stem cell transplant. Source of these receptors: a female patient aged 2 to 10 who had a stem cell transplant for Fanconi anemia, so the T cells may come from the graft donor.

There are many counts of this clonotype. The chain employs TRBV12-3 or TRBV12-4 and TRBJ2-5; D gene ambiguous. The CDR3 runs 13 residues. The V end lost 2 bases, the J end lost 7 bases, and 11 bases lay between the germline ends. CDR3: CASSLSSGRTQYF. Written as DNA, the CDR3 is TGTGCCAGCAGTTTATCTTCTGGAAGGACCCAGTACTTC.

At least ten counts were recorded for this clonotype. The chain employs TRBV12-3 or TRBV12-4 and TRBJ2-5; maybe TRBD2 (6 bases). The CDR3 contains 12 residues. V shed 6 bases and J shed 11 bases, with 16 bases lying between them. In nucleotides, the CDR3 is TGTGCCAGCAGCCTACAAGGGACTCCGCAGTACTTC. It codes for CASSLQGTPQYF.

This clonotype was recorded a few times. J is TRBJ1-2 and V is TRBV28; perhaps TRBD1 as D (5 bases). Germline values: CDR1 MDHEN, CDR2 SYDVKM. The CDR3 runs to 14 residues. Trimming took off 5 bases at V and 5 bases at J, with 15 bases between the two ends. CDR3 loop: CASSPSTAVYGYTF. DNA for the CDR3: TGTGCCAGCAGTCCCTCGACAGCAGTTTATGGCTACACCTTC.